The 20 T cell receptor beta chains below all came from one sample that was sequenced in a study of T cells in Graves' hyperthyroidism and ophthalmopathy. TCR beta CDR3 region amplification was performed from RNA transcripts. RT-PCR in the first round (using the HTBI primer set) targeted the TCR CDR3. TCRdb re-called the multiplex PCR reads through MiXCR, storing one row per CDR3 protein. This sample carries a few hundred thousand distinct CDR3 sequences, under 15% of them seen once, and the ten largest clones take 9.2%. The specimen sequenced was blood. These receptors were taken from a woman aged 18 to 35 with Graves' hyperthyroidism.

This clonotype was seen at least ten times. This rearrangement joins TRBV28 to TRBJ2-1; 13 bases map to TRBD2. This CDR3 region has 18 residues. V trimming: 1 base; J trimming: 9 bases; junction bases outside the gene matches: 12. The germline V gene has CDR1 MDHEN and CDR2 SYDVKM. Here the CDR3 reads CASSLYRGTSGMESEQFF. The DNA for the CDR3 is TGTGCCAGCAGTTTATACAGGGGGACTAGCGGGATGGAGAGTGAGCAGTTCTTC. The full variable domain, in which reference TRBV28 and TRBJ2-1 provide the parts outside the CDR3, is DVKVTQSSRYLVKRTGEKVFLECVQDMDHENMFWYRQDPGLGLRLIYFSYDVKMKEKGDIPEGYSVSREKKERFSLILESASTNQTSMYLCASSLYRGTSGMESEQFFGPGTRLTVL.

The V gene is TRBV11-2, the J gene TRBJ1-2; 9 bases agree with TRBD1. V lost 1 base to trimming and J lost 2 bases; unmatched junction nucleotides: 5. Germline V lookup: CDR1 SGHAT, CDR2 FQNNGV. CDR3 length: 16 residues. The chain's CDR3 is CASSLARGQGNYGYTF. As DNA, the CDR3 is TGTGCCAGCAGCTTAGCGCGGGGACAGGGAAACTATGGCTACACCTTC.

This clonotype was detected ten times or more. The V call is TRBV7-9, the J call TRBJ1-1, with no clear D. The germline V gene encodes CDR1 SEHNR and CDR2 FQNEAQ (reference sequence). The CDR3 sequence is 14 residues long. V dropped 4 bases and J dropped 1 base, with 10 bases sitting between them. CDR3: CASSSNTENTEAFF. As DNA, the CDR3 is TGTGCCAGCAGCTCAAACACAGAGAACACTGAAGCTTTCTTT. The full variable domain, its missing parts supplied by reference TRBV7-9 and TRBJ1-1, is DTGVSQNPRHKITKRGQNVTFRCDPISEHNRLYWYRQTLGQGPEFLTYFQNEAQLEKSRLLSDRFSAERPKGSFSTLEIQRTEQGDSAMYLCASSSNTENTEAFFGQGTRLTVV.

This clonotype has only a few counts. The chain employs TRBV4-1 and TRBJ1-5, with 8 bases that match TRBD1. Germline V gene sequence: CDR1 MGHRA, CDR2 YSYEKL. This CDR3 has 19 residues. Unmatched junction bases numbered 18, after V lost 1 base and J lost 7 bases. The CDR3 coding sequence is TGCGCCAGCAGCCAAGTAGTTGGCAGGGGGCCTGGTGTGGGCCAGCCCCAGCATTTT. Translated, it gives CASSQVVGRGPGVGQPQHF.

This clonotype has a handful of counts. The chain links TRBV6-1 to TRBJ1-5; tentatively, D is TRBD1 (6 bases). The germline CDR1 and CDR2 sequences are MNHNS and SASEGT. The CDR3 loop spans 14 amino acids. V shed 6 bases and J shed 1 base, with 10 bases lying between them. CDR3 DNA sequence: TGTGCCAGCAGAGGAGGACAGAGCAATCAGCCCCAGCATTTT. This codes for CASRGGQSNQPQHF.

This rearrangement joins TRBV6-1 to TRBJ2-1, with 14 nucleotides matching TRBD2. CDR1 and CDR2 from the germline V gene are MNHNS and SASEGT. The V gene end was trimmed by 7 bases and the J gene end by 10 bases; junction bases not matched to a gene: 9. The CDR3 is 15 residues long. CDR3 region: CASTMTSGGAGEQFF. CDR3 sequence (DNA): TGTGCCAGCACCATGACTAGCGGGGGGGCAGGAGAGCAGTTCTTC.

This clonotype was detected ten times or more. The chain has TRBV18 and TRBJ1-2; the D is unclear. Germline V lookup: CDR1 KGHSH, CDR2 LQKENI. V lost 6 bases and J lost 3, with 20 bases in between. The CDR3 covers 16 residues. The CDR3 coding sequence is TGTGCCAGCTCCCCAGTCCTTGAGGCCGGCTACTATGGCTACACCTTC. This gives the protein CASSPVLEAGYYGYTF.

This chain uses TRBV19 with TRBJ2-2, with D perhaps matching TRBD2 (6 bases). The CDR3 extends over 13 amino acids. CDR1 is LNHDA and CDR2 is SQIVND in the germline V gene (reference sequence). V dropped 5 bases and J dropped 6 bases, with 10 bases sitting between them. Written as DNA, the CDR3 is TGTGCCAGTAGTTGGAGGGGCGCCGGGGAGCTGTTTTTT. Translated, it gives CASSWRGAGELFF.

This clonotype was counted a few times. The rearrangement uses TRBV15 and TRBJ2-3; the D is unclear. Germline CDR1 is LNHNV and CDR2 is YYDKDF (reference sequence). The ends were cut back, 5 bases at V and 0 bases at J, with 9 bases in the middle. CDR3 length equals 14 residues. CDR3 loop: CATSRPDSTDTQYF. For the CDR3, the DNA is TGTGCCACCAGCCGTCCGGATAGCACAGATACGCAGTATTTT.

In the case of this clonotype: Just one base apart from a much larger clone, this may be a read error. The chain combines TRBV4-1 with TRBJ2-3; D unclear. Germline values: CDR1 MGHRA, CDR2 YSYEKL. The CDR3 extends over 12 amino acids. Trimming cost V 7 bases and J 4 bases, with 9 bases left between them. The DNA of the CDR3 is TGCGCCAGCAACAAAATCCCAGATACGCAGTATTTT. Translated, it gives CASNKIPDTQYF.

In the case of this clonotype: This may be a read error: a much more frequent sequence differs by one nucleotide. The chain uses TRBV2 and TRBJ2-7; either TRBD1 or TRBD2 may supply D (5 bases each). The CDR3 is 14 residues long. Germline V gene lookup returns CDR1 SNHLY and CDR2 FYNNEI. The CDR3 nucleotides are TGTGCCGGCAGTGACGAGGGGAGCTCCTACGAGCAGTACTTC. Residues: CAGSDEGSSYEQYF.

This clonotype occurred many times. The chain joins TRBV7-9 to TRBJ2-7, with D possibly being TRBD2 (5 bases). The CDR3 sequence is 16 residues long. With 1 base removed from V and 0 bases from J, the gap between germline ends came to 13 bases. Germline V CDR1 and CDR2: SEHNR, FQNEAQ (reference sequence). The CDR3 protein is CASSLGPSGTSYEQYF. CDR3 in DNA: TGTGCCAGCAGCTTAGGGCCGAGCGGTACCTCCTACGAGCAGTACTTC.

This clonotype appeared many times. The V and J genes are TRBV2 and TRBJ2-5, with D uncertain. Trimming pared 5 bases from V and 4 bases from J, leaving 17 bases between. In germline, CDR1 is SNHLY, CDR2 FYNNEI. This CDR3 is built from 15 residues. In DNA, the CDR3 is TGTGCCAGCAGTTTAAATGGGCTCTACCGAGAGACCCAGTACTTC. Encoded protein: CASSLNGLYRETQYF.

A few counts support this clonotype. The V call is TRBV19, the J call TRBJ2-3, with a tentative D call TRBD2 (5 bases). The CDR3 length is 17 residues. CDR1 and CDR2 from the germline V gene are LNHDA and SQIVND (reference sequence). V lost 5 bases and J 1 base, leaving 19 bases between the germline ends. CDR3 loop: CASSGFERAVGTDTQYF. As DNA, the CDR3 is TGTGCCAGTAGTGGCTTTGAGAGGGCAGTTGGCACAGATACGCAGTATTTT.

This clonotype was observed at least ten times. The chain combines TRBV6-1 with TRBJ1-1, with TRBD1 as a possible D gene (5 bases). The CDR3 length is 13 residues. Germline V gives CDR1 MNHNS, CDR2 SASEGT. Trimming shortened V by 6 bases and J by 1 base, and 9 bases separated the two germline ends. This CDR3 is CASSAGTNTEAFF. Here the CDR3 DNA reads TGTGCCAGCAGCGCCGGGACGAACACTGAAGCTTTCTTT.

CDR3 coding DNA: TGTGCCAGCAGCATGAGTTTTGAAGCTTTCTTT. It encodes CASSMSFEAFF. J is TRBJ1-1 and V is TRBV7-9, with D unclear. Trimming pared 5 bases from V and 7 bases from J, leaving 8 bases between. Germline values: CDR1 SEHNR, CDR2 FQNEAQ (reference sequence). The CDR3 sequence is 11 residues long.

This clonotype was found many times. The rearrangement joins TRBV12-3 or TRBV12-4 to TRBJ2-1, with a tentative D call TRBD2 (5 bases). V dropped 3 bases and J dropped 7 bases, with 19 bases sitting between them. This CDR3 region has 16 residues. The DNA for the CDR3 is TGTGCCAGCAGTTTTCGGGTTCTTCGCCCGGGGAATGAGCAGTTCTTC. Amino acids: CASSFRVLRPGNEQFF.

J is TRBJ1-3 and V is TRBV20-1; D ambiguous. The CDR3 loop spans 15 amino acids. Germline V gives CDR1 DFQATT, CDR2 SNEGSKA (reference sequence). V lost 5 bases to trimming and J lost 0 bases, with 14 bases between them. The chain's CDR3 is CSAEPDYSSGNTIYF. CDR3 bases: TGCAGTGCTGAACCGGACTACAGCTCTGGAAACACCATATATTTT.

Worth noting for this clonotype: Given a much more abundant clone one base away, this may be a read error. The CDR3 bases are TGTGCCAGCAGCTTCGGACAGTTGAACACTGAAGCTCTCTTT. Protein: CASSFGQLNTEALF. This chain connects TRBV7-9 to TRBJ1-1; D is perhaps TRBD1 (6 bases). Germline loops: CDR1 SEHNR, CDR2 FQNEAQ (reference sequence). The CDR3 totals 14 residues.

The V call is TRBV11-2, the J call TRBJ1-2; D uncertain. CDR3 length equals 17 residues. Trimming removed 5 bases at V and 7 bases at J, with 26 bases between. CDR1 is SGHAT, CDR2 FQNNGV, per germline. This CDR3 reads CASSPDPWGIQEGGYTF. The CDR3 region has the DNA TGTGCCAGCAGCCCAGACCCCTGGGGTATCCAAGAGGGTGGCTACACCTTC.